The rows below give T cell receptor beta chains drawn from one sample of a study of cytomegalovirus exposure and HLA in healthy donors. Clones were sequenced by immunoSEQ multiplex PCR, and TCRdb holds only the in-frame ones, with some missing. The sample has 250,000 to 400,000 clones, 88% seen once. The sample taken for sequencing was PBMCs. The receptors come from a man in his thirties or forties in good health and CMV-seronegative. CDR3s include the opening cysteine and the closing phenylalanine or tryptophan. D genes are given only for firm matches. Clone size is stated in some rows and not others, as once, few, many or a class when expanded.

J: TRBJ2-5; size: .; D: TRBD2; V: TRBV9; DNA: TGTGCCAGCAGCGTAGCGGGGGGGTCTGAGACCCAGTACTTC; CDR3: CASSVAGGSETQYF
J: TRBJ2-2; size: .; D: TRBD1; V: TRBV29-1; DNA: TGCAGCGCAGGGGACAGGGGGTGGCGGGAGCTGTTTTTT; CDR3: CSAGDRGWRELFF
J: TRBJ1-1; size: .; D: .; V: TRBV5-1; DNA: TGCGCCAGCGAGGACGGGAGCACTGAAGCTTTCTTT; CDR3: CASEDGSTEAFF
J: TRBJ2-1; size: .; D: .; V: TRBV19; DNA: TGTGCCAGTAGTATAGGCAGTTTCAATGAGCAGTTCTTC; CDR3: CASSIGSFNEQFF
J: TRBJ2-3; size: once; D: TRBD2; V: TRBV5-1; DNA: TGCGCCAGCGCCAACGGACTAGCGGGGAACACAGATACGCAGTATTTT; CDR3: CASANGLAGNTDTQYF
J: TRBJ2-1; size: .; D: .; V: TRBV4-1; DNA: TGCGCCAGCAGCCAAGATTGGCCGGGGAACTCCTACAATGAGCAGTTCTTC; CDR3: CASSQDWPGNSYNEQFF
J: TRBJ2-7; size: .; D: .; V: TRBV5-5; DNA: TGTGCCAGCAGCCTAGCAGGTAGAACCTACGAGCAGTACTTC; CDR3: CASSLAGRTYEQYF
J: TRBJ1-2; size: .; D: .; V: TRBV10-1; DNA: TGCGCCAGCAAAAGGAAGAGGGCCGCGGGTGGCTACACCTTC; CDR3: CASKRKRAAGGYTF
J: TRBJ1-6; size: once; D: .; V: TRBV7-9; DNA: TGTGCCAGCAGCTTAGAGACAGAACCTAATTCACCCCTCCACTTT; CDR3: CASSLETEPNSPLHF
J: TRBJ2-5; size: once; D: TRBD1; V: TRBV25-1; DNA: TGTGCCAGCAGTGACGGGACAGGGGCCGGAGGGGGGGACCAGTACTTC; CDR3: CASSDGTGAGGGDQYF
J: TRBJ2-1; size: .; D: TRBD2; V: TRBV30; DNA: TGTGCCTGGAGTGGCCTAGCGGGGCGGAGCTCCTACAATGAGCAGTTCTTC; CDR3: CAWSGLAGRSSYNEQFF
J: TRBJ1-6; size: .; D: .; V: TRBV27; DNA: TGTGCCAGCAGTTTCTGGGGGGGATCCGGGGGTTCACCCCTCCACTTT; CDR3: CASSFWGGSGGSPLHF
J: TRBJ1-1; size: .; D: .; V: TRBV27; DNA: TGTGCCAGCAGTACCCACCAGCGGAACACTGAAGCTTTCTTT; CDR3: CASSTHQRNTEAFF
J: TRBJ2-3; size: .; D: .; V: TRBV6-1; DNA: TGTGCCAGCAGTGAAGCAAAGTGGGAGTTGGATACGCAGTATTTT; CDR3: CASSEAKWELDTQYF
J: TRBJ1-6; size: .; D: TRBD1; V: TRBV6-5; DNA: TGTGCCAGCAGTTACGACAGGGCGAATTCACCCCTCCACTTT; CDR3: CASSYDRANSPLHF
J: TRBJ1-5; size: .; D: .; V: TRBV6-5; DNA: TGTGCCAGCAGTGAATTGGACAGCCCCCAGCATTTT; CDR3: CASSELDSPQHF
J: TRBJ2-5; size: once; D: TRBD2; V: TRBV2; DNA: TGTGCCAGCAGAGCGGGGGTCAGCCAGCGGTACCAAGAGACCCAGTACTTC; CDR3: CASRAGVSQRYQETQYF
J: TRBJ1-5; size: .; D: .; V: TRBV5-1; DNA: TGCGCCAGCAGCTTGGAGGGTCGGGACAATCAGCCCCAGCATTTT; CDR3: CASSLEGRDNQPQHF
J: TRBJ1-4; size: .; D: .; V: TRBV18; DNA: TGTGCCAGCTCACCAGTTCTGTGGACAGACCTTAATGAAAAACTGTTTTTT; CDR3: CASSPVLWTDLNEKLFF
J: TRBJ2-7; size: .; D: TRBD1; V: TRBV10-3; DNA: TGTGCCATCAGTCTTAGACAGGGGGCGCAAATATTATACGAGCAGTACTTC; CDR3: CAISLRQGAQILYEQYF
J: TRBJ2-3; size: .; D: TRBD1; V: TRBV4-3; DNA: TGCGCCAGCAGCCAAGTGTACAGGGGGACAGATACGCAGTATTTT; CDR3: CASSQVYRGTDTQYF
J: TRBJ1-2; size: .; D: TRBD1; V: TRBV7-9; DNA: TGTGCCAGCAGCTTAGCGGGGACAGCGAAGAACTATGGCTACACCTTC; CDR3: CASSLAGTAKNYGYTF
J: TRBJ2-1; size: once; D: .; V: TRBV18; DNA: TGTGCCAGCTCACCACCTTCCCGACAAGCCCAGTTCTTC; CDR3: CASSPPSRQAQFF
J: TRBJ2-7; size: .; D: TRBD2; V: TRBV4-3; DNA: TGCGCCAGCAGCCAAGGGCGGGGGAGCTCCTACGAGCAGTACTTC; CDR3: CASSQGRGSSYEQYF
J: TRBJ1-2; size: many; D: .; V: TRBV19; DNA: TGTGCCAGTAGTATCGTTGGGCGCGACTATGGCTACACCTTC; CDR3: CASSIVGRDYGYTF
J: TRBJ2-7; size: .; D: .; V: TRBV6-5; DNA: TGTGCCAGCAAGGTTACGCGGGGCCACTACGAGCAGTACTTC; CDR3: CASKVTRGHYEQYF
J: TRBJ2-5; size: .; D: .; V: TRBV5-6; DNA: TGTGCCAGCAGCTTGTCGTCTTATCAAGAGACCCAGTACTTC; CDR3: CASSLSSYQETQYF
J: TRBJ2-2; size: once; D: .; V: TRBV5-1; DNA: TGCGCCAGCAGCTTGGGGCCGGGGAGGTTCGCCGGGGAGCTGTTTTTT; CDR3: CASSLGPGRFAGELFF
J: TRBJ2-3; size: .; D: .; V: TRBV19; DNA: TGTGCCAGTACTGCCCGGGTCACAGATACGCAGTATTTT; CDR3: CASTARVTDTQYF
J: TRBJ2-1; size: .; D: TRBD2; V: TRBV10-1; DNA: TGCGCCAGCGGGACTAGCGGAAACAATGAGCAGTTCTTC; CDR3: CASGTSGNNEQFF
J: TRBJ1-3; size: .; D: TRBD1; V: TRBV23-1; DNA: TGCGCCAGCAGTCAAGTCGCCGGGACAGGGGGCCTGATGTTGGAAAACACCATATATTTT; CDR3: CASSQVAGTGGLMLENTIYF
J: TRBJ1-4; size: .; D: .; V: TRBV27; DNA: TGTGCCAGCATTAAGGACGGGACAACAGGGTCAGAGCCGAATGAAAAACTGTTTTTT; CDR3: CASIKDGTTGSEPNEKLFF
J: TRBJ1-5; size: .; D: TRBD1; V: TRBV18; DNA: TGTGCCAGCTCAAATGACAGGGGGCTTAGCAATCAGCCCCAGCATTTT; CDR3: CASSNDRGLSNQPQHF
J: TRBJ2-5; size: .; D: .; V: TRBV27; DNA: TGTGCCAGCAGGAGCGGGGCAGGGGCGGGAGTCGGGGAGACCCAGTACTTC; CDR3: CASRSGAGAGVGETQYF
J: TRBJ1-1; size: .; D: .; V: TRBV29-1; DNA: TGCAGCGCCAAACGGTTGGGGAGCGAAGCTTTCTTT; CDR3: CSAKRLGSEAFF
J: TRBJ1-6; size: once; D: .; V: TRBV6-1; DNA: TGTGCCAGCAGTGAACCGGGGAGCTCCTATAATTCACCCCTCCACTTT; CDR3: CASSEPGSSYNSPLHF
J: TRBJ2-2; size: .; D: .; V: TRBV7-9; DNA: TGTGCCAGCAGCCCCCTCTCGCGTGGCAGGACGAACACCGGGGAGCTGTTTTTT; CDR3: CASSPLSRGRTNTGELFF
J: TRBJ1-5; size: .; D: .; V: TRBV27; DNA: TGTGCCAGCAGTTTAGCCCAGAATCAGCCCCAGCATTTT; CDR3: CASSLAQNQPQHF
J: TRBJ2-7; size: .; D: .; V: TRBV19; DNA: TGTGCCAGTAGCTTCTACGAGCAGTACTTC; CDR3: CASSFYEQYF
J: TRBJ2-7; size: .; D: TRBD2; V: TRBV5-1; DNA: TGCGCCAGCAGCCCCACTACTAGCGGGGGTTCCTACGAGCAGTACTTC; CDR3: CASSPTTSGGSYEQYF
J: TRBJ2-3; size: .; D: .; V: TRBV7-2; DNA: TGTGCCAGCAGCTTAGATCCGGTCGCAGATACGCAGTATTTT; CDR3: CASSLDPVADTQYF
J: TRBJ2-7; size: .; D: .; V: TRBV7-2; DNA: TGTGCCAGCAGCCCATGGAGCTCCTACGAGCAGTACTTC; CDR3: CASSPWSSYEQYF
J: TRBJ1-6; size: .; D: .; V: TRBV7-6; DNA: TGTGCCAGCAGCCTATATTCGGGAAATTCACCCCTCCACTTT; CDR3: CASSLYSGNSPLHF
J: TRBJ2-1; size: .; D: TRBD2; V: TRBV5-4; DNA: TGTGCCAGCAGCTTCACCGGGGGTAGCGGGACCAACAATGAGCAGTTCTTC; CDR3: CASSFTGGSGTNNEQFF
J: TRBJ2-1; size: once; D: TRBD2; V: TRBV18; DNA: TGTGCCAGCTCACCACCCGACGGAACTAGCGACCATGAGCAGTTCTTC; CDR3: CASSPPDGTSDHEQFF